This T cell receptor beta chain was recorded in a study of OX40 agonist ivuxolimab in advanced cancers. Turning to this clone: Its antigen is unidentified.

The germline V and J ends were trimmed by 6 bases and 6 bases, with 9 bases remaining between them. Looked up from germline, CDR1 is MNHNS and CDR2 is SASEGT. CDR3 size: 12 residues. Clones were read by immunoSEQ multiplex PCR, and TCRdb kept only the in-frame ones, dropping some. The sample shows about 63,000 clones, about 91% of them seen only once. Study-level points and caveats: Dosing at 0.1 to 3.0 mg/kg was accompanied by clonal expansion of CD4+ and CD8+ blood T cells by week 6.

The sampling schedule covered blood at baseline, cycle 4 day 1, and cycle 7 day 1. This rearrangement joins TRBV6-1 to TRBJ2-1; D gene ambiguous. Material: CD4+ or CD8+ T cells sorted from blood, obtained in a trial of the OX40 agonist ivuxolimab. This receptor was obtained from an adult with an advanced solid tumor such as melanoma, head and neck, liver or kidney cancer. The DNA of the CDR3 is TGTGCCAGCAGATTAGGATTCAATGAGCAGTTCTTC. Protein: CASRLGFNEQFF.